These 24 T cell receptor beta chains were all obtained from the same sample, sequenced in a study of T cell responses to AZD1222 COVID-19 vaccine. Assay used: immunoSEQ multiplex PCR; TCRdb lists only in-frame clones, some missing. The sample holds 150,000 to 200,000 clones; 88% are singletons and the top ten take more than 5.5%. The input for sequencing was peripheral blood, taken on day 0 of AZD1222 vaccination. These receptors came from an adult in good health.

For the CDR3, the DNA is TGCAGTGCCAGTCCACCGAGAGGGGATCAGCCCCAGCATTTT. It translates to CSASPPRGDQPQHF. This sequence joins TRBV20-1 and TRBJ1-5, with D possibly TRBD1 on 5 matching bases. V was clipped by 6 bases and J by 5 bases, with 17 bases between them. CDR1 is DFQATT, CDR2 SNEGSKA, per germline (reference sequence). The length of the CDR3 is 14 residues.

The V gene is TRBV5-4, the J gene TRBJ1-1, with a tentative D call TRBD1 (5 bases). This CDR3 is 15 amino acids long. V lost 6 bases and J 0 bases, leaving 15 bases between the germline ends. The germline gives CDR1 SGHNT, CDR2 YYREEE (reference sequence). Here the CDR3 DNA reads TGTGCCAGCACCCAGGGTCATACCTTGAACACTGAAGCTTTCTTT. Translating it yields CASTQGHTLNTEAFF.

The V and J genes are TRBV28 and TRBJ1-2, with D perhaps TRBD1 (5 bases). In germline, CDR1 is MDHEN, CDR2 SYDVKM. CDR3 length: 11 residues. The V and J ends lost 8 bases and 2 bases respectively, with 6 bases between them. The CDR3 sequence: CASGANYGYTF. The DNA for the CDR3 is TGTGCCAGCGGGGCGAACTATGGCTACACCTTC.

The J gene is TRBJ1-2, the V gene TRBV4-3, with no clear D. CDR1 is LGHNA and CDR2 is YSLEER in the germline V gene. CDR3 size: 12 residues. V lost 1 base, J lost 8 bases, and 8 bases lay in between. CDR3 sequence (DNA): TGCGCCAGCAGCCAAGGGGGTACCGGCTACACCTTC. It encodes CASSQGGTGYTF.

V gene TRBV3-1 (or the pseudogene TRBV3-2) combines with J gene TRBJ1-1, with D unclear. The V gene's germline CDR1 is LGHDT and CDR2 YNNKEL (reference sequence). The CDR3 extends over 13 amino acids. V shed 1 base and J shed 11 bases, with 14 bases lying between them. CDR3 nucleotide sequence: TGTGCCAGCAGCCAAGGTTCCCGGGATAGGGCTTTCTTT. Translated: CASSQGSRDRAFF.

The chain uses TRBV7-9 and TRBJ2-7; D ambiguous. There are 15 residues in the CDR3. The V end lost 4 bases, the J end lost 5 bases, and 18 bases lay between the germline ends. Germline V gene sequence: CDR1 SEHNR, CDR2 FQNEAQ (reference sequence). CDR3 sequence: CASSSTGSLGHEQYF. The CDR3 nucleotides read TGTGCCAGCAGCTCAACCGGGTCCCTCGGCCACGAGCAGTACTTC.

This clone was seen a single time. The chain employs TRBV15 and TRBJ2-1; no clear D gene. Germline V lookup: CDR1 LNHNV, CDR2 YYDKDF (reference sequence). V was cut by 11 bases and J by 4 bases, with 15 bases left in between. The CDR3 is 13 amino acids. DNA of the CDR3: TGTGCCTCTCAATCAGTCGGGTACAATGAGCAGTTCTTC. Translating gives CASQSVGYNEQFF.

This clone was detected once. This chain links TRBV12-5 with TRBJ1-2, with 7 positions matching TRBD1. Germline lookup yields CDR1 LGHNT and CDR2 FRNRAP. CDR3 length: 16 amino acids. With V trimmed by 2 bases and J by 2 bases, 8 bases remained unmatched. The CDR3 nucleotides are TGTGCTAGTGGTTTGCCCACCGGGACAGAAAACTATGGCTACACCTTC. Protein: CASGLPTGTENYGYTF.

This clone ranks as large. The J gene is TRBJ1-1, the V gene TRBV28; D uncertain. The CDR3 extends over 14 amino acids. Trimming shortened V by 2 bases and J by 3 bases, and 10 bases separated the two germline ends. Germline CDR1 reads MDHEN; CDR2 reads SYDVKM. In DNA, the CDR3 is TGTGCCAGCAGTTTAGCACTGCCGGACACTGAAGCTTTCTTT. Translation: CASSLALPDTEAFF. Looking up the rest from reference TRBV28 and TRBJ1-1 gives the full variable domain: DVKVTQSSRYLVKRTGEKVFLECVQDMDHENMFWYRQDPGLGLRLIYFSYDVKMKEKGDIPEGYSVSREKKERFSLILESASTNQTSMYLCASSLALPDTEAFFGQGTRLTVV.

The V gene is TRBV9, the J gene TRBJ2-1; TRBD2 aligns across 15 bases. This CDR3 contains 18 residues. Germline lookup yields CDR1 SGDLS and CDR2 YYNGEE. V was clipped by 6 bases and J by 4 bases; unmatched bases: 11. The DNA for the CDR3 is TGTGCCAGCACCCGGACTAGCGGGAGGGCCGTTCGGTACAATGAGCAGTTCTTC. Residues: CASTRTSGRAVRYNEQFF.

This clone was seen just once. V and J are TRBV5-1 and TRBJ2-6; D remains unclear. The V end lost 8 bases, the J end lost 4 bases, and 10 bases lay between the germline ends. This CDR3 is built from 13 residues. Germline CDR1 and CDR2: SGHRS and YFSETQ. The CDR3 spells CASQRVGANVLTF. The CDR3 DNA is TGCGCCAGTCAGAGAGTCGGGGCCAACGTCCTGACTTTC.

This CDR3 reads CASSQDRESTDTQYF. The CDR3 bases are TGCGCCAGCAGCCAAGATAGGGAGTCAACAGATACGCAGTATTTT. The chain uses TRBV4-3 and TRBJ2-3; possibly TRBD2 for D (5 bases). The length of the CDR3 is 15 residues. Germline lookup yields CDR1 LGHNA and CDR2 YSLEER. Trimming left V 0 bases short and J 3 bases short, with 10 bases between.

V is TRBV6-5 and J is TRBJ2-1; TRBD1 aligns across 9 bases. The CDR3 loop spans 15 amino acids. CDR1 and CDR2 from the germline V gene are MNHEY and SVGAGI. V lost 6 bases and J lost 2; bases outside the gene matches: 5. CDR3 sequence: CASSRDRAPYNEQFF. The CDR3 DNA is TGTGCCAGCAGCCGGGACAGGGCCCCCTACAATGAGCAGTTCTTC.

A single count supports this clone. The chain carries TRBV5-4 and TRBJ1-1, with TRBD1 as a possible D gene (5 bases). V gave up 1 base and J gave up 6 bases, with 13 bases separating them. The CDR3 contains 14 residues. Germline V gives CDR1 SGHNT, CDR2 YYREEE (reference sequence). The CDR3 here is CASSLMGTGAEAFF. In DNA, the CDR3 is TGTGCCAGCAGCTTGATGGGAACGGGGGCTGAAGCTTTCTTT.

The chain employs TRBV6-1 and TRBJ1-4; tentative D call: TRBD1 (5 bases). From germline, CDR1 is MNHNS and CDR2 SASEGT. Trimming cost V 3 bases and J 6 bases, with 23 bases left between them. The CDR3 loop spans 18 amino acids. CDR3 region: CASSEPIGTGRSYEKLFF. CDR3 nucleotides: TGTGCCAGCAGTGAGCCAATTGGGACCGGCCGTTCCTATGAAAAACTGTTTTTT.

This chain uses TRBV7-2 with TRBJ2-3; the D is unclear. This CDR3 has 13 amino acids. V was clipped by 1 base and J by 5 bases, with 7 bases between them. CDR1 is SGHTA and CDR2 is FQGNSA in the germline V gene. CDR3 loop: CASSLGKLDTQYF. The DNA for the CDR3 is TGTGCCAGCAGCTTAGGCAAATTAGATACGCAGTATTTT.

The chain combines TRBV7-8 with TRBJ1-4; D gene ambiguous. The length of the CDR3 is 16 residues. The V gene lost 4 bases and the J gene lost 1 base, with 13 bases spanning the gap. Germline V gene sequence: CDR1 SGHVS, CDR2 FQNEAQ. CDR3 sequence: CASSSPGIGTNEKLFF. The CDR3 DNA is TGTGCCAGCAGCTCGCCGGGGATTGGAACTAATGAAAAACTGTTTTTT.

This chain links TRBV5-1 with TRBJ2-3; D possibly corresponds to TRBD2 (5 bases). The length of the CDR3 is 14 residues. The germline gives CDR1 SGHRS, CDR2 YFSETQ. V lost 0 bases and J 6 bases, leaving 11 bases between the germline ends. CDR3 sequence: CASSLATDFDTQYF. Written as DNA, the CDR3 is TGCGCCAGCAGCTTGGCCACGGACTTCGATACGCAGTATTTT.

The chain is built from TRBV10-1 and TRBJ2-1; TRBD2 might be the D (6 bases). Trimming pared 9 bases from V and 7 bases from J, leaving 13 bases between. In germline, CDR1 is WNHNN, CDR2 SYGVQD (reference sequence). The CDR3 totals 12 residues. The CDR3 sequence is CARRELLNEQFF. DNA of the CDR3: TGCGCCAGACGGGAGTTGTTAAATGAGCAGTTCTTC.

The chain has TRBV10-3 and TRBJ1-1; no clear D gene. Per germline, CDR1 ENHRY and CDR2 SYGVKD. The V end was cut by 0 bases, the J end by 11 bases, with 16 bases between. The CDR3 consists of 14 residues. CDR3: CAISESLLSSRAFF. CDR3 coding DNA: TGTGCCATCAGTGAGTCGCTACTGAGTAGTAGGGCTTTCTTT.

V gene TRBV19 combines with J gene TRBJ1-5, with D unclear. Germline CDR1 LNHDA, CDR2 SQIVND (reference sequence). V was pared by 4 bases and J by 4 bases, with 11 bases between. CDR3 length: 14 residues. The CDR3, as DNA: TGTGCCAGTAGTACCCCCCCTTTTAATCAGCCCCAGCATTTT. It yields the protein CASSTPPFNQPQHF.

The chain joins TRBV7-9 to TRBJ2-2; possibly TRBD1 for D (5 bases). Trimming pared 6 bases from V and 5 bases from J, leaving 7 bases between. CDR1 is SEHNR, CDR2 FQNEAQ, per germline (reference sequence). The CDR3 runs to 12 residues. The CDR3 bases are TGTGCCAGCAGGGCAGGGACCGGGGAGCTGTTTTTT. Translating gives CASRAGTGELFF.

CDR3 DNA: TGTGCCAGCAGTCCGGGACAGGAATATGGCTACACCTTC. It codes for CASSPGQEYGYTF. The rearrangement uses TRBV28 and TRBJ1-2, with TRBD1 matching 8 bases. The germline V gene has CDR1 MDHEN and CDR2 SYDVKM. The CDR3 is 13 amino acids. Trimming took 5 bases from V and 5 from J; bases not matched to a gene: 4.

The chain uses TRBV28 and TRBJ2-1; 8 positions agree with TRBD2. Germline trimming cut 6 bases from V and 9 bases from J; bases unmatched to any gene: 7. The germline CDR1 and CDR2 sequences are MDHEN and SYDVKM. The CDR3 is 13 residues long. CDR3 loop: CASRKREPGEQFF. The CDR3 DNA sequence: TGTGCCAGCAGGAAGCGGGAGCCTGGTGAGCAGTTCTTC.